This entry is about one T cell receptor beta chain. This record belongs to a study of blood T cell repertoires in COVID-19. Looking at the study overall: The study drew acute and convalescent COVID-19 samples from the United States, Italy and Spain. PBMCs, B-cell-depleted T cells, or T cells were the source of the cDNA or gDNA that made up the material.

The germline V gene encodes CDR1 SGHRS and CDR2 YFSETQ. This CDR3 has 15 amino acids. V was trimmed by 0 bases and J by 1 base, leaving 8 bases between them. Study processing details: Nucleated cell counts were estimated from reference gene primer amplification. Here immunoSEQ multiplex PCR was the method, and the copy in TCRdb shows in-frame clones only, minus some. V and J calls and clone size are given by that table; D and trimming were obtained from the DNA. The sample has under 150,000 clones; approximately 87% are singletons. This sequence was found in a young man with acute or convalescent COVID-19. The sample was peripheral blood. V and J are TRBV5-1 and TRBJ1-5, with D uncertain. CDR3 sequence: CASSLVSGSNQPQHF. For the CDR3, the DNA is TGCGCCAGCAGCTTGGTATCGGGGAGCAATCAGCCCCAGCATTTT.